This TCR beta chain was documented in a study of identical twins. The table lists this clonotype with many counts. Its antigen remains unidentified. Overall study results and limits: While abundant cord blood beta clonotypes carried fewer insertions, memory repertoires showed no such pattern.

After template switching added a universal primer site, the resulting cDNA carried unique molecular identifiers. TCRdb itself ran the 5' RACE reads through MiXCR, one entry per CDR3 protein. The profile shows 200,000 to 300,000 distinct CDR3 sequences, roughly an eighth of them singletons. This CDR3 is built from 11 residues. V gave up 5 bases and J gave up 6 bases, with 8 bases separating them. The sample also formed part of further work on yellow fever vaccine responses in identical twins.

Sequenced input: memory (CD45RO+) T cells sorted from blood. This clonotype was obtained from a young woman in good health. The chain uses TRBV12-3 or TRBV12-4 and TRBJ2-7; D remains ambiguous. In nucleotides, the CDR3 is TGTGCCAGCAGTATTCAGGCCGAGCAGTACTTC. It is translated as CASSIQAEQYF.